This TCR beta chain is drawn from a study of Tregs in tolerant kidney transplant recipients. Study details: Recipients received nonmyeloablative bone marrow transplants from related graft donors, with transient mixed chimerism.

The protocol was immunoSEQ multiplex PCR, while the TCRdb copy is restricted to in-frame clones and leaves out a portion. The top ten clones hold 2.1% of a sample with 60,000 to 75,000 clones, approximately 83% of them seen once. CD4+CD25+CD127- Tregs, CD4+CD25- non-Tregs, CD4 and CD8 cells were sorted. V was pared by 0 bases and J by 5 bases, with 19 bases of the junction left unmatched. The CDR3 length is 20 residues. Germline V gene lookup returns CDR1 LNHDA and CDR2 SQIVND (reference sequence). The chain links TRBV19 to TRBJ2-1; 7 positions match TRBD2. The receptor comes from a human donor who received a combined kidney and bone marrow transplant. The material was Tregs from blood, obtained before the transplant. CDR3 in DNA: TGTGCCAGTAGTATAGATATATTTTCTACGGGGGGTCGGATCCACAATGAGCAGTTCTTC. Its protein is CASSIDIFSTGGRIHNEQFF.